These 15 T cell receptor beta chains share one sample of origin, sequenced in a study of cytomegalovirus exposure and HLA in healthy donors. Produced via immunoSEQ multiplex PCR; TCRdb's table is partial and in-frame only. The sample has fewer than 200,000 clones, around 86% seen once. The specimen sequenced was PBMCs. Source of these receptors: a man aged 18 to 30 in good health and CMV-seropositive.

This rearrangement joins TRBV6-6 to TRBJ2-7; 13 bases match TRBD2. This CDR3 region has 16 residues. V lost 0 bases to trimming and J lost 5 bases; unmatched junction nucleotides: 4. CDR1 and CDR2 (germline): MNHNY, SVGAGI (reference sequence). CDR3 DNA sequence: TGTGCCAGCAGTTACTCGGGACTAGCGGGGATCGACGAGCAGTACTTC. It is translated as CASSYSGLAGIDEQYF.

The chain has TRBV4-3 and TRBJ1-1, with TRBD1 matching 8 bases. The CDR3 extends over 15 amino acids. Trimming cost V 4 bases and J 6 bases; bases outside gene matches: 10. Germline values: CDR1 LGHNA, CDR2 YSLEER. CDR3 amino acids: CASSRQGTPYAEAFF. CDR3 in DNA: TGCGCCAGCAGCCGACAGGGGACTCCTTATGCTGAAGCTTTCTTT.

This chain links TRBV27 with TRBJ1-1; 8 bases fit TRBD1. Trimming at V came to 6 bases and at J to 5 bases, leaving 8 bases not matched to a gene. The CDR3 has 14 residues. Germline values: CDR1 MNHEY, CDR2 SMNVEV (reference sequence). As DNA, the CDR3 is TGTGCCAGCAGACCTACAGGGGGGAGGACTGAAGCTTTCTTT. Translated: CASRPTGGRTEAFF.

This clone has a handful of counts. The rearrangement links TRBV4-1 to TRBJ1-1; 7 bases match TRBD1. Germline loops: CDR1 MGHRA, CDR2 YSYEKL. After removal of 4 bases from V and 3 bases from J, the junction contained 14 bases not matched to a gene. This CDR3 has 17 amino acids. The CDR3 DNA is TGCGCCAGCAGCCGAAGTCCCCCAAAAACAGGGGACACTGAAGCTTTCTTT. Translation gives CASSRSPPKTGDTEAFF.

The rearrangement joins TRBV4-1 to TRBJ2-3, with 8 nucleotides matching TRBD2. Germline values: CDR1 MGHRA, CDR2 YSYEKL. V dropped 3 bases and J dropped 0; count of bases not matched to a gene: 8. The CDR3 consists of 17 residues. CDR3 loop: CASSHGYSGASTDTQYF. CDR3 sequence (DNA): TGCGCCAGCAGCCACGGTTATAGCGGGGCTAGCACAGATACGCAGTATTTT.

The V gene is TRBV18, the J gene TRBJ2-5, with D possibly matching TRBD2 (6 bases). The CDR3 runs to 15 residues. V lost 6 bases and J lost 3, with 17 bases in between. CDR1 is KGHSH, CDR2 LQKENI, per germline. CDR3 loop: CASSPWGDRKETQYF. The CDR3 DNA is TGTGCCAGCTCCCCGTGGGGGGATCGAAAAGAGACCCAGTACTTC.

V gene TRBV4-1 combines with J gene TRBJ1-1; 7 bases map to TRBD1. The V gene end was trimmed by 0 bases and the J gene end by 0 bases; junction bases not matched to a gene: 13. Germline V gives CDR1 MGHRA, CDR2 YSYEKL. The CDR3 has 19 amino acids. The CDR3 spells CASSQDKTGTALMNTEAFF. CDR3 in DNA: TGCGCCAGCAGCCAAGATAAAACAGGGACAGCCCTTATGAACACTGAAGCTTTCTTT.

J is TRBJ1-2 and V is TRBV18; TRBD1 matches 7 bases. Germline CDR1 is KGHSH and CDR2 is LQKENI. The CDR3 extends over 14 amino acids. The V gene end was trimmed by 2 bases and the J gene end by 7 bases; junction bases not matched to a gene: 7. The CDR3 bases are TGTGCCAGCTCACCAGGGACAGACTACGGTGGCTACACCTTC. Amino acids: CASSPGTDYGGYTF.

The V and J genes are TRBV6-5 and TRBJ2-7, with 9 bases identical to TRBD2. The CDR3 totals 14 residues. The V gene end was trimmed by 7 bases and the J gene end by 6 bases; junction bases not matched to a gene: 10. The germline CDR1 and CDR2 sequences are MNHEY and SVGAGI. CDR3 sequence (DNA): TGTGCCAGCACCCCGGGACTAGCAGGGCGCGAGCAGTACTTC. Translating gives CASTPGLAGREQYF.

This chain uses TRBV5-4 with TRBJ1-3, with 7 bases aligning to TRBD1. V dropped 4 bases and J dropped 2; count of bases not matched to a gene: 6. The CDR3 loop spans 15 amino acids. In germline, CDR1 is SGHNT, CDR2 YYREEE (reference sequence). CDR3 nucleotides: TGTGCCAGCAGCCGAACAGGGGAGCCTGGAAACACCATATATTTT. Its translation is CASSRTGEPGNTIYF.

V and J are TRBV18 and TRBJ1-3; 8 nucleotides match TRBD1. Looked up from germline, CDR1 is KGHSH and CDR2 is LQKENI. V lost 1 base, J lost 4 bases, and 12 bases stayed unmatched. CDR3 length equals 18 residues. The CDR3 reads CASSPRASQGAEGNTIYF. DNA of the CDR3: TGTGCCAGCTCACCACGAGCTTCTCAGGGGGCGGAAGGAAACACCATATATTTT. The entire variable domain, with the rest obtained from reference TRBV18 and TRBJ1-3, is as follows: NAGVMQNPRHLVRRRGQEARLRCSPMKGHSHVYWYRQLPEEGLKFMVYLQKENIIDESGMPKERFSAEFPKEGPSILRIQQVVRGDSAAYFCASSPRASQGAEGNTIYFGEGSWLTVV.

This chain connects TRBV13 to TRBJ2-7; 7 nucleotides agree with TRBD1. This CDR3 contains 14 residues. Trimming removed 4 bases from V and 3 bases from J; junction bases left unmatched: 6. Germline values: CDR1 PRHDT, CDR2 FYEKMQ (reference sequence). The CDR3 nucleotides read TGTGCCAGCAGCTCTGGACAGGTTAACTACGAGCAGTACTTC. Translation gives CASSSGQVNYEQYF.

V and J are TRBV4-3 and TRBJ2-1, with TRBD2 as a possible D gene (6 bases). Germline V lookup: CDR1 LGHNA, CDR2 YSLEER. V was pared by 0 bases and J by 8 bases, with 17 bases between. CDR3 length equals 16 residues. The CDR3 here is CASSQEGTGARDEQFF. In DNA, the CDR3 is TGCGCCAGCAGCCAAGAAGGAACGGGAGCGCGGGATGAGCAGTTCTTC.

The rearrangement links TRBV4-1 to TRBJ1-2; 8 nucleotides align to TRBD1. In germline, CDR1 is MGHRA, CDR2 YSYEKL. Unmatched junction bases numbered 2, after V lost 2 bases and J lost 6 bases. This CDR3 region has 13 residues. As DNA, the CDR3 is TGCGCCAGCAGCCAATTGACAGGGGATGGCTACACCTTC. It is translated as CASSQLTGDGYTF.

On this clone: One junction end does not reproduce the germline sequence, and a read error may be involved. The gene calls are TRBV28 and TRBJ1-4; D gene uncertain. The length of the CDR3 is 12 residues. Germline-derived CDR1 and CDR2 are MDHEN and SYDVKM. The CDR3 is CASSYPSGSSVF. CDR3 nucleotides: TGTGCCAGCAGTTATCCTTCGGGGTCTTCGGTTTTT.